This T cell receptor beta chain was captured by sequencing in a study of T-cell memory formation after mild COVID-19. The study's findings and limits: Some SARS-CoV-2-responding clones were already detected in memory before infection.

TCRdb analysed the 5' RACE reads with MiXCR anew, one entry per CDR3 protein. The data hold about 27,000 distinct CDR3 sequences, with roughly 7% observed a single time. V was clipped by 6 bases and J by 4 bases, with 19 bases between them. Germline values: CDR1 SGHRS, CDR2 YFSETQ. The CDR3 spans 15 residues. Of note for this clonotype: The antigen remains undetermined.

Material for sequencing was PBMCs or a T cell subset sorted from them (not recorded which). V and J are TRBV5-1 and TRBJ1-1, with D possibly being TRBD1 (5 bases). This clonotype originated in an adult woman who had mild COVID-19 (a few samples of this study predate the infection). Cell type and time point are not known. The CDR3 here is CASNLGAESSTEAFF. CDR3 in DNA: TGCGCCAGCAACCTAGGGGCAGAGTCGAGCACTGAAGCTTTCTTT.